One sample yielded the 13 T cell receptor beta chains listed below, sequenced in a study of blood T cell repertoires in COVID-19. Sequencing was performed with immunoSEQ multiplex PCR; in TCRdb, only in-frame clones are kept and a portion is missing. The table records 300,000 to 400,000 clones, around 87% of them present only once. Material: peripheral blood. Receptors were obtained from a human donor in a cohort sampled during active COVID-19.

V gene TRBV14 combines with J gene TRBJ2-7; 8 bases are a match to TRBD1. Losses at the gene ends were 1 base for V and 4 bases for J; bases not matched to a gene: 3. Germline V gene lookup returns CDR1 SGHDN and CDR2 FVKESK. The length of the CDR3 is 14 residues. The CDR3 DNA follows: TGTGCCAGCAGCCAAGTTACAGGGGGATACGAGCAGTACTTC. Translated, it gives CASSQVTGGYEQYF.

This clone was seen repeatedly, ten times or more. The V gene is TRBV2, the J gene TRBJ1-2; D gene ambiguous. V was trimmed by 6 bases and J by 5 bases, leaving 16 bases between them. From germline, CDR1 is SNHLY and CDR2 FYNNEI. CDR3 size: 14 residues. The CDR3 is CASRSPSAGYGYTF. DNA for the CDR3: TGTGCCAGCAGGTCCCCCTCCGCGGGGTATGGCTACACCTTC.

V is TRBV6-5 and J is TRBJ1-1; D unclear. The V gene lost 11 bases and the J gene lost 0 bases, with 10 bases spanning the gap. CDR1 is MNHEY and CDR2 is SVGAGI in the germline V gene. The CDR3 contains 12 residues. The CDR3 is CAVRTLNTEAFF. The DNA of the CDR3 is TGTGCCGTCAGAACACTGAACACTGAAGCTTTCTTT.

The chain couples TRBV27 to TRBJ2-2, with D unresolved. Trimming removed 5 bases from V and 0 bases from J, with 13 bases in between. The germline gives CDR1 MNHEY, CDR2 SMNVEV (reference sequence). CDR3 size: 16 residues. CDR3: CASSTRVRSNTGELFF. The CDR3 DNA reads TGTGCCAGCAGTACCCGGGTGAGGTCGAACACCGGGGAGCTGTTTTTT.

J is TRBJ2-5 and V is TRBV3-1 (or the pseudogene TRBV3-2), with 10 bases matching TRBD2. CDR3 length equals 16 residues. Per the germline V gene, CDR1 is LGHDT and CDR2 is YNNKEL (reference sequence). The junction had 7 bases not matched to a gene; V was cut back by 4 bases and J by 2 bases. Here the CDR3 reads CASSRSRTSGQETQYF. The CDR3 DNA sequence: TGTGCCAGCAGCCGTAGTAGGACTAGCGGACAAGAGACCCAGTACTTC.

This clone was counted a few times. CDR3 loop: CAISDQGQGYYNEQFF. For the CDR3, the DNA is TGTGCCATCAGTGATCAGGGACAGGGGTACTACAATGAGCAGTTCTTC. The J gene is TRBJ2-1, the V gene TRBV10-3; 10 bases are a match to TRBD1. V gave up 3 bases and J gave up 3 bases; unmatched junction bases: 5. The V gene's germline CDR1 is ENHRY and CDR2 SYGVKD. The CDR3 contains 16 residues.

This sequence joins TRBV4-1 and TRBJ2-7; a weak D match, TRBD2 (6 bases). The CDR3 runs 14 residues. V was pared by 4 bases and J by 3 bases, with 13 bases between. Germline CDR1 and CDR2: MGHRA and YSYEKL. In DNA, the CDR3 is TGCGCCAGCAGCCTTGGAGGGCTAAACTACGAGCAGTACTTC. This encodes CASSLGGLNYEQYF.

V and J are TRBV30 and TRBJ1-1; D unresolved. V was trimmed by 5 bases and J by 2 bases, leaving 12 bases between them. The germline V gene has CDR1 GTSNPN and CDR2 SVGIG (reference sequence). The CDR3 spans 13 residues. The CDR3 loop reads CAWVSGGNTEAFF. The DNA of the CDR3 is TGTGCCTGGGTTTCCGGCGGAAACACTGAAGCTTTCTTT.

The gene calls are TRBV7-8 and TRBJ2-7; 11 bases are a match to TRBD2. V lost 3 bases to trimming and J lost 1 base; unmatched junction nucleotides: 11. Germline V gene lookup returns CDR1 SGHVS and CDR2 FQNEAQ. This CDR3 comprises 18 residues. The CDR3 nucleotides are TGTGCCAGCAGCTTGCTCAGATTCCTAGCGGGAGGTTCCTACGAGCAGTACTTC. As protein: CASSLLRFLAGGSYEQYF.

V and J are TRBV6-5 and TRBJ1-1; the match to TRBD1 covers 8 bases. Trimming took 5 bases from V and 1 from J; bases not matched to a gene: 3. The CDR3 totals 14 residues. Germline V gives CDR1 MNHEY, CDR2 SVGAGI. Here the CDR3 reads CASSRTGPNTEAFF. The CDR3 bases are TGTGCCAGCAGTCGGACAGGGCCGAACACTGAAGCTTTCTTT.

V usage is TRBV6-5 and J usage is TRBJ2-5, with 8 bases lining up with TRBD1. The CDR3 length is 16 residues. The V gene's germline CDR1 is MNHEY and CDR2 SVGAGI. V gave up 1 base and J gave up 4 bases; unmatched junction bases: 8. The CDR3 protein is CASSYYDRGGGETQYF. The CDR3 DNA follows: TGTGCCAGCAGTTACTACGACAGGGGTGGGGGAGAGACCCAGTACTTC.

The rearrangement uses TRBV4-1 and TRBJ2-3, with D unresolved. This CDR3 is built from 11 residues. Trimming cost V 11 bases and J 5 bases, with 11 bases left between them. Germline V gene sequence: CDR1 MGHRA, CDR2 YSYEKL. The CDR3 DNA follows: TGCGCCTCCCGTTTCGGAGATACGCAGTATTTT. Protein: CASRFGDTQYF.

The genes are TRBV12-5 and TRBJ2-2; D not resolved. Germline assignment: CDR1 LGHNT and CDR2 FRNRAP. The CDR3 runs to 14 residues. V was pared by 4 bases and J by 4 bases, with 10 bases between. The CDR3 nucleotides are TGTGCTAGTGGTTCTGGCGGTCCCACCGGGGAGCTGTTTTTT. It yields the protein CASGSGGPTGELFF.